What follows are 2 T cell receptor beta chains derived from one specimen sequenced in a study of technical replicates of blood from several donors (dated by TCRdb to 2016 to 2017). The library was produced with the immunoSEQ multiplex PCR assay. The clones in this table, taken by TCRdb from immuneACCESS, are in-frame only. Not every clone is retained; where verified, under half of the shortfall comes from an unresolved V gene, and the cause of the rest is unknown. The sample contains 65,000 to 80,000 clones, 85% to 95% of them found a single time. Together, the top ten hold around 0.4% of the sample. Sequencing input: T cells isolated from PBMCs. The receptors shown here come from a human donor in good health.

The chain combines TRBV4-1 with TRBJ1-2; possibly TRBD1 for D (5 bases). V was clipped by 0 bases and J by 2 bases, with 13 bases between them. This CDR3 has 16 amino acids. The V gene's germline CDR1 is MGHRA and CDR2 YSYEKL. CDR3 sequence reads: CASSQEFAGSNYGYTF. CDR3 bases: TGCGCCAGCAGCCAAGAGTTCGCAGGGTCAAACTATGGCTACACCTTC.

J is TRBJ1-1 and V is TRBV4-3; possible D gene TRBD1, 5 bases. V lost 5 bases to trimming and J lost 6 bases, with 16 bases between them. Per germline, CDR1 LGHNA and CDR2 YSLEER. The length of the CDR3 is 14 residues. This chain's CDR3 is CASSMIQGIAEAFF. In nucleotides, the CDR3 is TGCGCCAGCAGCATGATTCAGGGCATCGCTGAAGCTTTCTTT.